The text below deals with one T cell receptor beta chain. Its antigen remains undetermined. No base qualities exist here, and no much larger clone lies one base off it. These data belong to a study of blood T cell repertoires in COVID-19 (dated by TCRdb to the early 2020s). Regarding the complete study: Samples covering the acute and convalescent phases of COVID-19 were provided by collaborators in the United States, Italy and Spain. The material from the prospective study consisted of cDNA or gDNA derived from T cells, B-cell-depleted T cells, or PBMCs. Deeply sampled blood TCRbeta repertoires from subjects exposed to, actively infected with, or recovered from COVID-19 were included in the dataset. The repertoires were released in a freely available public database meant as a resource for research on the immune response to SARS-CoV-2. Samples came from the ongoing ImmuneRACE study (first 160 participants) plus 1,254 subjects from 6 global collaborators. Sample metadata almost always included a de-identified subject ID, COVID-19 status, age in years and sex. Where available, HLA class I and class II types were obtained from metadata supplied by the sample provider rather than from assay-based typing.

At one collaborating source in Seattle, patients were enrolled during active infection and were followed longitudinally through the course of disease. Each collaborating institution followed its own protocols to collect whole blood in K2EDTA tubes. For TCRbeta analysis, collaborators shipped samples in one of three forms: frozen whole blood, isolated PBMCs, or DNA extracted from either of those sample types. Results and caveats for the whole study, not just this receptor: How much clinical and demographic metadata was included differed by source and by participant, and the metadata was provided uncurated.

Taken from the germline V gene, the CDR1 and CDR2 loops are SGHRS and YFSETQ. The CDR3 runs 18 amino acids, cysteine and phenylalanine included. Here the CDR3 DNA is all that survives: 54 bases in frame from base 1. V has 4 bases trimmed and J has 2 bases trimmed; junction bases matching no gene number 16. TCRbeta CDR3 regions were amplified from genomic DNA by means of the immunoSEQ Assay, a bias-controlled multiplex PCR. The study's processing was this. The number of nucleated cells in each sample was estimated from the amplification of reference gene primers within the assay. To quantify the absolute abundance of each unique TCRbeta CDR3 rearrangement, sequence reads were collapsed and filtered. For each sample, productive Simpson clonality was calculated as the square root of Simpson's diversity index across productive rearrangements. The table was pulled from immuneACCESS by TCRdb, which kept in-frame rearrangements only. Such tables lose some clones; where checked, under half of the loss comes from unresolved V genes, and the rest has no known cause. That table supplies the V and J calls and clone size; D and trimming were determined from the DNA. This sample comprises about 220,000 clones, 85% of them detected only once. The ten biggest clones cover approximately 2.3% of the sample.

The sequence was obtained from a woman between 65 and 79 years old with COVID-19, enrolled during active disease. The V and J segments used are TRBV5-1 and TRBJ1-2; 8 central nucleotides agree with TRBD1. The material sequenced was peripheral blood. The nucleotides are TGCGCCAGCAGCCTCGGACAGGGTTCCTTCTCCTTGAACTATGGCTACACCTTC. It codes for CASSLGQGSFSLNYGYTF.